This passage covers 3 T cell receptor beta chains from one sample sequenced in a study of T cell responses to AZD1222 COVID-19 vaccine. TCRdb keeps only in-frame clones here, not all; method: immunoSEQ multiplex PCR. The table has about 130,000 clones, about 87% seen once; the top ten hold about 4.7%. The starting material was peripheral blood, obtained on day 0 of AZD1222 vaccination. Every receptor here comes from an adult in good health.

This clone showed up just once. CDR3 sequence (DNA): TGTGCCAGCAGTTTTCGGAGCGGGAGGGTTACAGATACGCAGTATTTT. Amino acids: CASSFRSGRVTDTQYF. The chain combines TRBV27 with TRBJ2-3; 10 positions agree with TRBD2. The CDR3 has 16 amino acids. Germline V CDR1 and CDR2: MNHEY, SMNVEV (reference sequence). The junction had 6 bases not matched to a gene; V was cut back by 3 bases and J by 3 bases.

The V gene is TRBV11-2, the J gene TRBJ1-1; 7 bases agree with TRBD1. Germline trimming cut 0 bases from V and 0 bases from J; bases unmatched to any gene: 4. CDR3 length: 16 residues. Germline V lookup: CDR1 SGHAT, CDR2 FQNNGV. The DNA of the CDR3 is TGTGCCAGCAGCTTAGACGCCGGGACAGTGAACACTGAAGCTTTCTTT. Its translation: CASSLDAGTVNTEAFF.

The V call is TRBV3-1 (or the pseudogene TRBV3-2), the J call TRBJ1-6; D call uncertain. The CDR3 is 14 amino acids. Trimming took off 5 bases at V and 6 bases at J, with 11 bases between the two ends. Germline loops: CDR1 LGHDT, CDR2 YNNKEL (reference sequence). The CDR3 DNA reads as TGTGCCAGCAGCGGGTGGGGTCGTAATTCACCCCTCCACTTT. This codes for CASSGWGRNSPLHF.